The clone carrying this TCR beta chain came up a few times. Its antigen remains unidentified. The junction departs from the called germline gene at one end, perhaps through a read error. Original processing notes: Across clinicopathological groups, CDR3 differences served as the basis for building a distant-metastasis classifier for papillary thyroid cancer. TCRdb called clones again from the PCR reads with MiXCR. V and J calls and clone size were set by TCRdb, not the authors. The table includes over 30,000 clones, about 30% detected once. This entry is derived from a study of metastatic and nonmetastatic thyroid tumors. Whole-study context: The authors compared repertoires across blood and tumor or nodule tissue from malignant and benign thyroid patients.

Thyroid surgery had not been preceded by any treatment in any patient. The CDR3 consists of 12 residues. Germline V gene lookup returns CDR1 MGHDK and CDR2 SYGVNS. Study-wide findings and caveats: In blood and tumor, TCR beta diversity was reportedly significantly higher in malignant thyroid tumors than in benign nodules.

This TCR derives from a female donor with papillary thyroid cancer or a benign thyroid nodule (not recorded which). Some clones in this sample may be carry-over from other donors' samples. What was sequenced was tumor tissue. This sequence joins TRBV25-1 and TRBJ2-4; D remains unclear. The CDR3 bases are TGTGCCAGCAGTGACTCTGCCGGGTCCCTTGGCTTC. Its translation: CASSDSAGSLGF. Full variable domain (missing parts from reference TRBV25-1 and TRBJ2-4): EADIYQTPRYLVIGTGKKITLECSQTMGHDKMYWYQQDPGMELHLIHYSYGVNSTEKGDLSSESTVSRIRTEHFPLTLESARPSHTSQYLCASSDSAGSLGFGAGTRLSVL.